The rows below give T cell receptor beta chains drawn from one sample of a study of PD-1 blockade in classical Hodgkin lymphoma. Some clones are missing from TCRdb's copy, which holds only in-frame ones; the method was immunoSEQ multiplex PCR. This table has some 96,000 clones, 85% to 95% appearing once. This specimen consisted of peripheral blood mononuclear cells (PBMCs), obtained before the fourth cycle of nivolumab. The receptors stem from a human donor with classical Hodgkin lymphoma. The CDR3 runs from the conserved cysteine through the conserved F or W. The D gene is left open where the match is weak. Size tells how often a clone was seen (once, few, many) or the class of an expanded clone, and some rows leave it out.

clone_size,v_call,j_call,d_call,cdr3_aa,cdr3_nt
few,TRBV9,TRBJ1-5,.,CASSVGQGQPQHF,TGTGCCAGCAGCGTAGGGCAGGGTCAGCCCCAGCATTTT
once,TRBV28,TRBJ2-7,.,CASSLRGGVVGEQYF,TGTGCCAGCAGTTTACGGGGCGGGGTAGTTGGCGAGCAGTACTTC
few,TRBV6-5,TRBJ2-7,.,CASKREVGEQYF,TGTGCCAGCAAGAGGGAGGTTGGCGAGCAGTACTTC
.,TRBV5-5,TRBJ1-2,TRBD1,CASRAGGGGYTF,TGTGCCAGCAGGGCAGGGGGCGGCGGCTACACCTTC
.,TRBV27,TRBJ1-1,TRBD1,CASGQGAEAFF,TGTGCCAGCGGACAGGGGGCTGAAGCTTTCTTT
.,TRBV27,TRBJ2-7,TRBD1,CASSPPTGGFDEQYF,TGTGCCAGCAGTCCGCCGACAGGGGGCTTCGACGAGCAGTACTTC
.,TRBV13,TRBJ2-7,.,CASSGSGKGGESPYEQYF,TGTGCCAGCAGCGGATCAGGAAAGGGGGGAGAATCTCCCTACGAGCAGTACTTC
.,TRBV7-9,TRBJ1-2,.,CASSLTDDYGYTF,TGTGCCAGCAGCTTAACGGATGACTATGGCTACACCTTC
.,TRBV27,TRBJ2-1,.,CASSLYGAGNLNEQFF,TGTGCCAGCAGCCTCTATGGGGCGGGAAATCTCAATGAGCAGTTCTTC
.,TRBV11-2,TRBJ1-4,.,CASSPFEKLFF,TGTGCCAGCAGCCCCTTTGAAAAACTGTTTTTT
.,TRBV7-9,TRBJ2-1,.,CASSPERNNEQFF,TGTGCCAGCAGCCCGGAGAGGAACAATGAGCAGTTCTTC
once,TRBV6-5,TRBJ2-7,TRBD1,CASSYWGTGSNEQYF,TGTGCCAGCAGTTACTGGGGGACAGGGTCAAACGAGCAGTACTTC
.,TRBV5-4,TRBJ2-1,.,CASSWMSGALDEQFF,TGTGCCAGCAGCTGGATGTCCGGGGCTTTGGATGAGCAGTTCTTC
.,TRBV27,TRBJ1-2,.,CASSPGDYGYTF,TGTGCCAGCAGTCCAGGAGACTATGGCTACACCTTC
.,TRBV28,TRBJ2-1,.,CASTDPYDRFYNNEQFF,TGTGCCAGCACCGATCCATACGACAGATTCTACAACAATGAGCAGTTCTTC
.,TRBV9,TRBJ2-5,.,CASSVGLIQETQYF,TGTGCCAGCAGCGTAGGACTAATCCAAGAGACCCAGTACTTC
.,TRBV30,TRBJ2-3,TRBD1,CAWSVTGGRSTDTQYF,TGTGCCTGGAGTGTGACAGGGGGCAGAAGCACAGATACGCAGTATTTT
.,TRBV27,TRBJ1-2,.,CASSDKINYGYTF,TGTGCCAGCAGTGACAAGATCAACTATGGCTACACCTTC
once,TRBV27,TRBJ2-3,TRBD1,CASRDRGITDTQYF,TGTGCCAGCAGGGACAGGGGCATTACAGATACGCAGTATTTT
.,TRBV30,TRBJ1-1,.,CAWSVVNTEAFF,TGTGCCTGGAGCGTCGTGAACACTGAAGCTTTCTTT
.,TRBV27,TRBJ1-3,.,CASSLSMVYSGNTIYF,TGTGCCAGCAGTTTATCGATGGTCTACTCTGGAAACACCATATATTTT
.,TRBV5-1,TRBJ2-1,TRBD1,CASSLLPGQGHNEQFF,TGCGCCAGCAGCTTGCTCCCGGGACAGGGACACAATGAGCAGTTCTTC
.,TRBV6-1,TRBJ2-7,.,CASSEAGQSYEQYF,TGTGCCAGCAGTGAAGCGGGGCAGAGCTACGAGCAGTACTTC
.,TRBV18,TRBJ1-1,.,CASSPPTNLNTEAFF,TGTGCCAGCTCACCCCCAACTAACTTGAACACTGAAGCTTTCTTT
.,TRBV5-4,TRBJ1-1,TRBD1,CASSWVLQGAQQSEAFF,TGTGCCAGCAGCTGGGTACTACAGGGGGCGCAGCAATCCGAAGCTTTCTTT
.,TRBV19,TRBJ2-3,.,CASSPQQQGGRRTDTQYF,TGTGCCAGTAGTCCGCAGCAACAGGGGGGGCGTAGGACAGATACGCAGTATTTT
.,TRBV27,TRBJ1-2,.,CASSPGSSHGYGYTF,TGTGCCAGCAGCCCCGGGTCCTCTCACGGCTATGGCTACACCTTC
.,TRBV4-1,TRBJ2-4,.,CASSQGEQVGDIQYF,TGCGCCAGCAGCCAAGGGGAACAGGTGGGGGACATTCAGTACTTC
.,TRBV5-1,TRBJ2-2,.,CASSLGQNANTGELFF,TGCGCCAGCAGCTTAGGACAGAACGCGAACACCGGGGAGCTGTTTTTT
.,TRBV7-9,TRBJ2-5,.,CASSLDPQETQYF,TGTGCCAGCAGCTTAGACCCACAAGAGACCCAGTACTTC
.,TRBV29-1,TRBJ1-3,.,CSVECGFGNTIYF,TGCAGCGTTGAGTGCGGGTTTGGAAACACCATATATTTT
.,TRBV27,TRBJ1-2,.,CASSLRTSSRNGYTF,TGTGCCAGCAGTCTAAGGACATCCTCTCGTAATGGCTACACCTTC
.,TRBV7-6,TRBJ2-3,.,CASSLVGRGEDTQYF,TGTGCCAGCAGCTTAGTAGGCAGGGGGGAAGATACGCAGTATTTT
.,TRBV6-1,TRBJ2-1,.,CASRQGVNQFF,TGTGCCAGCAGACAGGGCGTGAATCAGTTCTTC
once,TRBV7-9,TRBJ2-3,TRBD2,CASSPTSGSEADTQYF,TGTGCCAGCAGCCCGACTAGCGGGAGTGAGGCAGATACGCAGTATTTT
.,TRBV6-5,TRBJ2-1,.,CASSYLGSNEQFF,TGTGCCAGCAGTTACTTGGGGTCCAATGAGCAGTTCTTC
.,TRBV30,TRBJ2-3,.,CAWSVGQLRDTQYF,TGTGCCTGGAGTGTTGGGCAGTTACGAGATACGCAGTATTTT
once,TRBV19,TRBJ1-5,TRBD1,CASRTTGTGSNQPQHF,TGTGCCAGTAGGACCACCGGGACAGGGAGCAATCAGCCCCAGCATTTT
.,TRBV30,TRBJ2-2,TRBD2,CAWMTGGPGTGELFF,TGTGCCTGGATGACGGGAGGGCCGGGCACCGGGGAGCTGTTTTTT
.,TRBV6-1,TRBJ2-7,.,CASSDLGTPRSYEQYF,TGTGCCAGCAGTGATTTAGGTACGCCAAGGTCCTACGAGCAGTACTTC
.,TRBV19,TRBJ2-5,.,CASSRQEETQYF,TGTGCCAGTAGCAGGCAGGAAGAGACCCAGTACTTC
once,TRBV30,TRBJ2-1,TRBD2,CAWTVLAGAYNEQFF,TGTGCCTGGACAGTACTAGCGGGAGCGTACAATGAGCAGTTCTTC
.,TRBV30,TRBJ1-5,.,CAAGAGGNQPQHF,TGTGCCGCCGGGGCAGGGGGCAATCAGCCCCAGCATTTT
.,TRBV6-6,TRBJ2-5,TRBD2,CASSYWRGSGETQYF,TGTGCCAGCAGTTACTGGCGCGGGAGCGGGGAGACCCAGTACTTC
.,TRBV19,TRBJ1-1,.,CASTGHADTEAFF,TGTGCCAGTACGGGACATGCAGACACTGAAGCTTTCTTT
once,TRBV9,TRBJ2-5,TRBD2,CASSVNPGLAGPQETQYF,TGTGCCAGCAGCGTAAACCCGGGACTAGCGGGACCCCAAGAGACCCAGTACTTC
.,TRBV5-1,TRBJ2-7,TRBD2,CASSLDGLADAYEQYF,TGCGCCAGCAGCTTGGATGGGCTAGCGGACGCCTACGAGCAGTACTTC
once,TRBV18,TRBJ2-3,.,CASSHGATDTQYF,TGTGCCAGCTCACACGGTGCGACAGATACGCAGTATTTT
.,TRBV27,TRBJ2-1,.,CASSFRDEQFF,TGTGCCAGCAGTTTCAGGGATGAGCAGTTCTTC